A selection of T cell receptor beta chains follows, all from one sample in a study of high-grade serous ovarian cancer treatment subgroups. This table comes from immunoSEQ multiplex PCR, and its TCRdb copy is limited to in-frame clones, with some not included. This sample has several thousand clones, with more than 60% found just once. Material: tumor tissue. Source of these receptors: a human donor with high-grade serous ovarian cancer. The CDR3 runs from the conserved cysteine through the conserved F or W. D genes are given only for firm matches. Some rows have no size entry. The others give once, few or many, or a class for an expanded clone.

>TRBJ1-4|-|-|TRBV25-1
TGTGCCAGTAGGGGGACAACAACTAATGAAAAACTGTTTTTT
CASRGTTTNEKLFF
>TRBJ2-2|TRBD2|few|TRBV27
TGTGCCAGCAGTGTCGGGACTAGCGGGACCGGGGAGCTGTTTTTT
CASSVGTSGTGELFF
>TRBJ2-3|-|-|TRBV10-1
TGCGCCAGCAGTGATCCCGCAGGGGTAGGCACAGATACGCAGTATTTT
CASSDPAGVGTDTQYF
>TRBJ2-6|-|-|TRBV10-2
TGCGCCAGCAGTGAGTCGGGCGACAGGTCCTCTGGGGCCAACGTCCTGACTTTC
CASSESGDRSSGANVLTF
>TRBJ2-3|-|few|TRBV2
TGTGCCAGCAGTGAATTTCTAGCCGCAGATACGCAGTATTTT
CASSEFLAADTQYF
>TRBJ2-3|TRBD1|-|TRBV2
TGTGCCAGCAGTGGAAGACAGGGTAGTGGCACAGATACGCAGTATTTT
CASSGRQGSGTDTQYF
>TRBJ2-3|-|-|TRBV5-4
TGTGCCAGCAGTCTAGGAGGAGCCAGCACAGATACGCAGTATTTT
CASSLGGASTDTQYF
>TRBJ1-4|-|-|TRBV6-1
TGTGCCAGCAGTGACAGAAATGAAAAACTGTTTTTT
CASSDRNEKLFF
>TRBJ1-1|-|-|TRBV7-9
TGTGCCAGCAGCCCTACCCCAGGGTGGGGATCTGAAGCTTTCTTT
CASSPTPGWGSEAFF
>TRBJ2-1|-|-|TRBV7-9
TGTGCCAGCAGCCGGTCCTTTGGTATCGAGCAGTTCTTC
CASSRSFGIEQFF
>TRBJ2-7|-|-|TRBV18
TGTGCCAGCTCACCCCCGAGAGGGGGGGGCGAGGACTCCTACGAGCAGTACTTC
CASSPPRGGGEDSYEQYF
>TRBJ2-3|TRBD1|few|TRBV2
TGTGCCAGCAGTTTAATAAAGGACAGGGGTAGCACAGATACGCAGTATTTT
CASSLIKDRGSTDTQYF
>TRBJ2-1|-|-|TRBV29-1
TGCAGCGTCGCCGGACTCCCCAGCTCCTACAATGAGCAGTTCTTC
CSVAGLPSSYNEQFF
>TRBJ2-7|-|-|TRBV7-2
TGTGCCAGCAGCTCCAGCGCATCCTACGAGCAGTACTTC
CASSSSASYEQYF
>TRBJ2-2|-|-|TRBV10-1
TGCGCCAGCAGTTTGGCAGGGGATACCGGGGAGCTGTTTTTT
CASSLAGDTGELFF
>TRBJ2-2|TRBD1|-|TRBV11-3
TGTGCCAGCAGCTTGGGCTGGGACAGGGGGCGCACCGGGGAGCTGTTTTTT
CASSLGWDRGRTGELFF
>TRBJ2-2|-|-|TRBV6-1
TGTGCCAGCAGTGAATTGGGAGGGGGCCCCGGGGAGCTGTTTTTT
CASSELGGGPGELFF